This T cell receptor beta chain is drawn from a study of T cell responses to AZD1222 COVID-19 vaccine. General study points: The study found vaccine-associated CD4 TCRs spanning spike, dominant at 160-218 and 743-854. Spike-specific TCR breadth and depth rose after two AZD1222 doses.

Looked up from germline, CDR1 is SNHLY and CDR2 is FYNNEI. CDR3 length: 17 amino acids. The V segment lost 2 bases and the J segment 1 base; nucleotides outside the gene matches: 2. On this clone itself: Antigen: not known.

Libraries were prepared by immunoSEQ multiplex PCR; TCRdb keeps only in-frame clonotypes and omits some of them. The sample lists roughly 150,000 clones, 90% seen once, with about 5.9% in the top ten. The gene calls are TRBV2 and TRBJ2-3, with 14 nucleotides matching TRBD2. This clonotype originated in an adult who received the AZD1222 COVID-19 vaccine. The sequences come from peripheral blood, collected 28 days after the second AZD1222 dose. In DNA form, the CDR3 reads TGTGCCAGCAGTGAATTGGGACTAGCGGGAGGCACAGATACGCAGTATTTT. This gives the protein CASSELGLAGGTDTQYF.